The following is a T cell receptor beta chain sequence with its context. Its specificity is unknown. Time point of the sample: cycle 4 day 1 (C4D1), after less than 7 weeks of nivolumab. In every patient, relapse followed autologous stem cell transplantation, while exposure to brentuximab vedotin differed. Purification of CD4+ T cells from thawed PBMCs was achieved by magnetic negative selection. Complete response, partial response or progressive disease constituted the best responses recorded. The data stem from a study of PD-1 blockade in classical Hodgkin lymphoma. Overall study context: Patients in the cohort were put on intravenous nivolumab, 3 mg/kg every 2 weeks. General study findings and limits: Complete responders' baseline diversity resembled that of newly diagnosed patients.

Sequencing used immunoSEQ multiplex PCR; TCRdb keeps in-frame clones, though not all of them. The repertoire includes roughly 29,000 clones, around 85% of them detected once, and 2% to 2.5% sits in the top ten. The germline CDR1 and CDR2 sequences are SNHLY and FYNNEI. This CDR3 comprises 14 residues. The V segment lost 5 bases and the J segment 3 bases; nucleotides outside the gene matches: 3. This chain connects TRBV2 to TRBJ1-4; 7 bases agree with TRBD1. The material sequenced was CD4+ T cells from blood, taken before the fourth cycle of nivolumab. The sequence derives from a human donor with classical Hodgkin lymphoma. CDR3 sequence (DNA): TGTGCCAGCAGTCAACAGGGGTCTAATGAAAAACTGTTTTTT. Translation: CASSQQGSNEKLFF.